The source of this T cell receptor (beta chain) is a study of blood T cell repertoires in COVID-19. In the study overall: The samples span acute and convalescent COVID-19 from the United States, Italy and Spain. Sources were T cells, B-cell-depleted T cells, or PBMCs; the material itself was cDNA or gDNA.

How the authors handled the data: Counts of nucleated cells, estimated from reference gene primer amplification, were obtained. Clones were read by immunoSEQ multiplex PCR, and TCRdb kept only the in-frame ones, dropping some. V and J calls and clone size come straight from that table; D and trimming were deduced from the DNA. The repertoire holds 200,000 to 250,000 clones, 80% to 90% seen once, with more than 1.4% in the top ten. The CDR3 is made up of 14 amino acids. Between the trimmed V and J ends, which lost 0 bases and 3 bases, there was a span of 9 bases. Germline CDR1 reads SGHTA; CDR2 reads FQGNSA.

The sequenced sample was peripheral blood. The clonotype originates from a man between 18 and 29 years old with active or convalescent COVID-19. The chain couples TRBV7-2 to TRBJ2-7, with unresolved D. CDR3 loop: CASSLALRNYEQYF. The CDR3 region has the DNA TGTGCCAGCAGCTTAGCACTCAGGAACTACGAGCAGTACTTC.